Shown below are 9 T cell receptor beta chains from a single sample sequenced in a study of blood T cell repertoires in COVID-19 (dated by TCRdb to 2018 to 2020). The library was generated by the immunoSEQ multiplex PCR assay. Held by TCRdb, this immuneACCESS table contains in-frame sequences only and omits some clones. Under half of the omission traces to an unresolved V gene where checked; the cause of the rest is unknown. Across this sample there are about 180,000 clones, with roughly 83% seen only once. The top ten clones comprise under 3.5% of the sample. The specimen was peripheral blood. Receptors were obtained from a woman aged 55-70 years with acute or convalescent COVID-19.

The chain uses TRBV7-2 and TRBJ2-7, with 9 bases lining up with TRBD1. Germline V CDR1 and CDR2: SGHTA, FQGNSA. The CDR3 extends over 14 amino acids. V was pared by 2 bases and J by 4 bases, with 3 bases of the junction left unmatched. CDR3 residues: CASSLSGQGYEQYF. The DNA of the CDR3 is TGTGCCAGCAGCTTATCTGGACAGGGGTACGAGCAGTACTTC.

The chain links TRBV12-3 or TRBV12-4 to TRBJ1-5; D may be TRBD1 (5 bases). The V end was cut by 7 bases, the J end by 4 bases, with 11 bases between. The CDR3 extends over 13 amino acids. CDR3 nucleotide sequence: TGTGCCAGCACCAGGGTCGGTAATCAGCCCCAGCATTTT. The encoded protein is CASTRVGNQPQHF.

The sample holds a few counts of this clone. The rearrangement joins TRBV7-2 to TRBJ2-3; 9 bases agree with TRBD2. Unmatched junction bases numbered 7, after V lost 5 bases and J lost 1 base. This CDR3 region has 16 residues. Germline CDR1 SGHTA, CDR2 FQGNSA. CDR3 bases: TGTGCCAGCAGCCCTGTGGGCGGGGGGGGCACAGATACGCAGTATTTT. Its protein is CASSPVGGGGTDTQYF.

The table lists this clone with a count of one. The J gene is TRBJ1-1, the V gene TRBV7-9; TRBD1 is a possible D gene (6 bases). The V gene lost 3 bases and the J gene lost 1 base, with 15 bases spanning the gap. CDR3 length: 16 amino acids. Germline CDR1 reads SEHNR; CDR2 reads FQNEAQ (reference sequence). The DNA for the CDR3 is TGTGCCAGCAGCTTGGGTCCGGGGGGCACGAACACTGAAGCTTTCTTT. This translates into CASSLGPGGTNTEAFF.

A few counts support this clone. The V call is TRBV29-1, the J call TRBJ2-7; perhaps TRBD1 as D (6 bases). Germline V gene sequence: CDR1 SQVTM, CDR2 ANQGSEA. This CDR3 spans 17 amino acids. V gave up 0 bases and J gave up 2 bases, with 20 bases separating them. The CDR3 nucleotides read TGCAGCGTTGAAGATCAGGAGGAAACAGGGAAGACCTACGAGCAGTACTTC. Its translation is CSVEDQEETGKTYEQYF.

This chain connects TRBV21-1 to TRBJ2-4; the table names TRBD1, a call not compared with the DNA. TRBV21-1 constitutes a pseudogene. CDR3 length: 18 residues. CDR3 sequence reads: CASSAYTGHFLAKNIQYF. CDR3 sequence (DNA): TGTGCCAGCAGCGCTTATACCGGACACTTCCTAGCCAAAAACATTCAGTACTTC.

The CDR3 sequence is CASSRTGALFRNTIYF. CDR3 in DNA: TGTGCCAGTAGCCGTACAGGGGCCCTCTTTCGAAACACCATATATTTT. The rearrangement uses TRBV19 and TRBJ1-3; 7 bases match TRBD1. CDR3 length equals 16 residues. V lost 6 bases to trimming and J lost 5 bases; unmatched junction nucleotides: 13. Germline CDR1 LNHDA, CDR2 SQIVND (reference sequence).

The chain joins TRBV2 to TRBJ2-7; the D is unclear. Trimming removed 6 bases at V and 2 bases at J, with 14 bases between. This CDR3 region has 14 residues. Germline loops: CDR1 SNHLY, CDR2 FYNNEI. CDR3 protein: CASRPFDTAYEQYF. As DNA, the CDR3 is TGTGCCAGCAGGCCGTTCGACACGGCCTACGAGCAGTACTTC.

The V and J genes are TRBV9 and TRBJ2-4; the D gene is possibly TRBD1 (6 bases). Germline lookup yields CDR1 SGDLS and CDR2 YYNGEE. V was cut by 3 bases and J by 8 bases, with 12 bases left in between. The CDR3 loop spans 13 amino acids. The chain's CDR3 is CASSAAGTYIQYF. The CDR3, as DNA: TGTGCCAGCAGCGCCGCCGGGACATACATTCAGTACTTC. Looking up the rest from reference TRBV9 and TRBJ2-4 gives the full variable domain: DSGVTQTPKHLITATGQRVTLRCSPRSGDLSVYWYQQSLDQGLQFLIQYYNGEERAKGNILERFSAQQFPDLHSELNLSSLELGDSALYFCASSAAGTYIQYFGAGTRLSVL.